This T cell receptor beta chain was profiled in a study of beta chain features in type 1 diabetes. Study-level results: Patients' naive, central memory and Treg TCRB repertoires seemed closer to one another than those of healthy donors. A potential influence of HLA type upon TCRB rearrangement remained unresolved herein.

With 5 bases removed from V and 10 bases from J, the gap between germline ends came to 12 bases. CDR3 size: 12 residues. Germline V gives CDR1 SGHNT, CDR2 YENEEA. Expressed TCRB transcripts got sequenced, as all isolated RNA was reverse transcribed. Repertoires were generated with immunoSEQ multiplex PCR, while TCRdb's copy carries only in-frame clones and drops some. The sample consists of hundreds of thousands of clones, around 15% of them appearing once. This clone has a handful of counts. The target antigen is unknown. This clonotype was obtained from a man between 25 and 39 years old in good health. Sequencing was done on a sample of central memory CD4+ T cells from blood. The rearrangement uses TRBV11-3 and TRBJ2-1; TRBD2 is a possible D gene (6 bases). The CDR3 DNA is TGTGCCAGCAGCCGGTCGCGGGGCGAGCAGTTCTTC. This codes for CASSRSRGEQFF.